This T cell receptor beta chain was identified during a study of blood T cell repertoires in COVID-19. Study information: COVID-19 samples collected from the United States, Italy and Spain covered acute and convalescent phases. PBMCs, B-cell-depleted T cells, or T cells were the source of the cDNA or gDNA that made up the material.

Original processing methods: Estimation of nucleated cell counts was performed using reference gene primer amplification. Some clones are missing from TCRdb's copy, which holds only in-frame ones; the method was immunoSEQ multiplex PCR. V and J calls and clone size are as listed in that table; D and trimming were resolved from the DNA. Of about 120,000 clones listed, approximately 90% are singletons. The CDR3 is made up of 18 amino acids. Trimming removed 4 bases at V and 0 bases at J, with 17 bases between. Germline loops: CDR1 SGHNT, CDR2 YYREEE (reference sequence). This chain connects TRBV5-4 to TRBJ2-6; D ambiguous. This sequence originates from a human donor with active COVID-19. The donor label of this sample is uncertain. The sequenced sample was peripheral blood. CDR3 sequence reads: CASSLGLTHGSGANVLTF. Here the CDR3 DNA reads TGTGCCAGCAGCCTAGGATTGACCCATGGCTCTGGGGCCAACGTCCTGACTTTC.